Below, one T cell receptor beta chain is given with its context. As yet, its antigen is unknown. These data originate in a study of blood T cells in healthy people across ages. General observations from the study: For the donors, CMV status was unknown and possibly confounded expanded clonotype changes.

This CDR3 region has 16 residues. Germline values: CDR1 SGHRS, CDR2 YFSETQ. Trimming left V 6 bases short and J 1 base short, with 17 bases between. A J-beta primer mix and a sample-barcoded 5' primer were used in a second PCR of roughly 6 to 12 cycles. TCRdb recomputed calls from the 5' RACE reads with MiXCR, one row per CDR3 protein. Altogether 700,000 or so distinct CDR3 sequences are present, roughly 43% being singletons, with the ten largest covering around 30%. The sequenced sample was blood. The sequence came from a man older than 75 in good health. This chain links TRBV5-1 with TRBJ2-1, with D possibly TRBD2 on 6 matching bases. CDR3 DNA sequence: TGCGCCAGCAACTCCCTGGGGGGTTTTTCCTACAATGAGCAGTTCTTC. It specifies CASNSLGGFSYNEQFF. The whole variable domain, remainder taken from reference TRBV5-1 and TRBJ2-1, is KAGVTQTPRYLIKTRGQQVTLSCSPISGHRSVSWYQQTPGQGLQFLFEYFSETQRNKGNFPGRFSGRQFSNSRSEMNVSTLELGDSALYLCASNSLGGFSYNEQFFGPGTRLTVL.